The 26 T cell receptor beta chains listed next were all sequenced from one sample in a study of Ad26.COV2.S vaccination and SARS-CoV-2 variants (dated by TCRdb to 2020 to 2023). The intended sense of this specimen's treatment or condition label: 15 to 20 received Ad26.COV2.S at low or high dose, single or two shots; about 5 received placebo; per-sample allocation not given. Repertoires of vaccine and placebo recipients were sequenced from samples taken on day 63 after the first injection. Library generation was performed with the immunoSEQ multiplex PCR assay. This immuneACCESS table, as held by TCRdb, lists in-frame sequences with V and J called but not all clones. Of the missing ones, under half trace to an unresolved V gene in checked studies; the others have no known cause. Present in this sample are some 320,000 clones, around 81% of which were seen just once. The top ten clones comprise 2.1% of the sample.

Sample: peripheral blood, taken in a trial of Ad26.COV2.S vaccine versus placebo. These TCRs come from a person between 18 and 60 years old who received the Ad26.COV2.S COVID-19 vaccine or a placebo.

The rearrangement uses TRBV20-1 and TRBJ1-6; D is undetermined. The V gene lost 3 bases and the J gene lost 5 bases, with 17 bases spanning the gap. Germline V gene sequence: CDR1 DFQATT, CDR2 SNEGSKA (reference sequence). The CDR3 is made up of 16 amino acids. The CDR3 loop is CSASNFGQPDNSPLHF. Here the CDR3 DNA reads TGCAGTGCTAGTAATTTCGGGCAGCCGGATAATTCACCCCTCCACTTT.

The V gene is TRBV5-5, the J gene TRBJ2-7; 7 nucleotides agree with TRBD1. The CDR3 contains 14 residues. CDR1 and CDR2 from the germline V gene are SGHKS and YYEKEE (reference sequence). V lost 2 bases and J lost 3; bases outside the gene matches: 5. The CDR3 sequence: CASSFTGTDYEQYF. As DNA, the CDR3 is TGTGCCAGCAGCTTCACCGGGACAGACTACGAGCAGTACTTC.

This chain joins TRBV7-9 and TRBJ2-5; weak D call: TRBD2 (7 bases). V gave up 3 bases and J gave up 2 bases, with 13 bases separating them. The V gene's germline CDR1 is SEHNR and CDR2 FQNEAQ (reference sequence). The CDR3 is made up of 15 amino acids. In DNA, the CDR3 is TGTGCCAGCAGCTTGCCACAGGGAGGGCAAGAGACCCAGTACTTC. Translating it yields CASSLPQGGQETQYF.

The V and J genes are TRBV7-9 and TRBJ2-2; weak D call: TRBD1 (5 bases). Germline lookup yields CDR1 SEHNR and CDR2 FQNEAQ (reference sequence). V lost 5 bases, J lost 2 bases, and 15 bases lay in between. The CDR3 runs 16 residues. The CDR3 nucleotides are TGTGCCAGCAGCCCCGGCCCGACAGTTAACACCGGGGAGCTGTTTTTT. Translated, it gives CASSPGPTVNTGELFF.

This chain joins TRBV28 and TRBJ1-5, with D tentatively TRBD1 (5 bases). The CDR3 extends over 15 amino acids. Germline CDR1 and CDR2: MDHEN and SYDVKM. V was cut by 7 bases and J by 2 bases, with 15 bases left in between. CDR3 in amino acids: CASTVTTGGNQPQHF. The DNA for the CDR3 is TGTGCCAGCACCGTAACCACGGGGGGCAATCAGCCCCAGCATTTT.

V usage is TRBV1 and J usage is TRBJ2-7; TRBD2 is the table's D call and was not checked against the DNA. TRBV1 is assigned pseudogene status. The CDR3 runs to 15 residues. In DNA form, the CDR3 reads TGCACCAGCAGCCAAGCCGCGGGACTCTCCTACGAGCAGTACTTC. Amino acid sequence: CTSSQAAGLSYEQYF.

This clone has only a few counts. This chain connects TRBV10-2 to TRBJ2-1; perhaps TRBD2 as D (5 bases). V was shortened by 6 bases and J by 0 bases, with 6 bases between the two germline ends. The CDR3 totals 13 residues. Germline assignment: CDR1 WSHSY and CDR2 SAAADI. The DNA for the CDR3 is TGCGCCAGCAGGGGGAGCTCCTACAATGAGCAGTTCTTC. Translating gives CASRGSSYNEQFF.

This clone was counted a few times. This chain joins TRBV6-5 and TRBJ2-5; 9 bases match TRBD1. J lost 4 bases, V lost 6 bases, and 9 bases had no gene match. CDR1 is MNHEY and CDR2 is SVGAGI in the germline V gene. CDR3 length: 15 amino acids. CDR3 loop: CASSTTGGERETQYF. The DNA for the CDR3 is TGTGCCAGCAGCACAACAGGGGGCGAGCGAGAGACCCAGTACTTC.

The table lists this clone with a count of one. The chain uses TRBV29-1 and TRBJ1-2; D gene uncertain. V was trimmed by 6 bases and J by 3 bases, leaving 17 bases between them. The CDR3 is 14 amino acids. Germline CDR1 and CDR2: SQVTM and ANQGSEA. The CDR3: CSVDSGFLDYGYTF. CDR3 nucleotides: TGCAGCGTGGACTCGGGTTTCCTTGACTATGGCTACACCTTC.

The chain recombines TRBV19 with TRBJ2-7; D ambiguous. The germline V gene encodes CDR1 LNHDA and CDR2 SQIVND (reference sequence). The CDR3 sequence is 15 residues long. V was cut by 6 bases and J by 0 bases, with 15 bases left in between. The CDR3 DNA is TGTGCCAGTAGAGGTTGGGGTTCGAGCTCCTACGAGCAGTACTTC. Translating it yields CASRGWGSSSYEQYF.

The chain is built from TRBV28 and TRBJ1-5; 9 bases align to TRBD1. Germline CDR1 and CDR2: MDHEN and SYDVKM. The CDR3 sequence is 14 residues long. Unmatched junction bases numbered 7, after V lost 6 bases and J lost 7 bases. The CDR3, as DNA: TGTGCCAGCAGCAGGGACAGGGAACGCCAGCCCCAGCATTTT. This gives the protein CASSRDRERQPQHF.

The chain joins TRBV7-8 to TRBJ1-5, with 8 nucleotides matching TRBD1. V lost 5 bases, J lost 2 bases, and 8 bases stayed unmatched. This CDR3 spans 16 amino acids. Germline CDR1 and CDR2: SGHVS and FQNEAQ. The chain's CDR3 is CASSPTGVSGNQPQHF. The CDR3 DNA sequence: TGTGCCAGCAGCCCGACAGGGGTCTCTGGCAATCAGCCCCAGCATTTT.

The chain combines TRBV2 with TRBJ2-3; 8 nucleotides match TRBD2. J lost 4 bases, V lost 7 bases, and 13 bases had no gene match. Germline V gives CDR1 SNHLY, CDR2 FYNNEI. The CDR3 spans 16 residues. The CDR3 sequence: CASNRNGGGSPDTQYF. The CDR3 DNA reads as TGTGCCAGCAACCGGAACGGCGGGGGGAGTCCAGATACGCAGTATTTT.

The chain combines TRBV19 with TRBJ1-4, with D uncertain. The germline CDR1 and CDR2 sequences are LNHDA and SQIVND (reference sequence). This CDR3 comprises 16 residues. V lost 5 bases and J lost 0, with 13 bases in between. CDR3 nucleotide sequence: TGTGCCAGTAGTTGGAGACGCCAGGCAACTAATGAAAAACTGTTTTTT. Its translation: CASSWRRQATNEKLFF. The full variable domain, with the rest looked up from reference TRBV19 and TRBJ1-4, is DGGITQSPKYLFRKEGQNVTLSCEQNLNHDAMYWYRQDPGQGLRLIYYSQIVNDFQKGDIAEGYSVSREKKESFPLTVTSAQKNPTAFYLCASSWRRQATNEKLFFGSGTQLSVL.

V is TRBV19 and J is TRBJ1-4; D is ambiguous. Looked up from germline, CDR1 is LNHDA and CDR2 is SQIVND (reference sequence). This CDR3 has 14 residues. V was shortened by 4 bases and J by 2 bases, with 8 bases between the two germline ends. The CDR3 coding sequence is TGTGCCAGTAGTAAATCCTGGACTAATGAAAAACTGTTTTTT. Its translation is CASSKSWTNEKLFF.

This clone has a single count. V gene TRBV2 combines with J gene TRBJ1-5; D uncertain. Trimming took 0 bases from V and 2 from J, leaving 14 bases between them. The CDR3 spans 17 residues. Germline V lookup: CDR1 SNHLY, CDR2 FYNNEI. The CDR3, as DNA: TGTGCCAGCAGTGAAGCGCTGTCCCGCGCGGGCAATCAGCCCCAGCATTTT. This encodes CASSEALSRAGNQPQHF.

The chain joins TRBV11-3 to TRBJ2-6; D unclear. The germline CDR1 and CDR2 sequences are SGHNT and YENEEA. The CDR3 contains 14 residues. V was shortened by 2 bases and J by 0 bases, with 2 bases between the two germline ends. In DNA, the CDR3 is TGTGCCAGCAGCTTAAGCTCTGGGGCCAACGTCCTGACTTTC. Residues: CASSLSSGANVLTF.

The genes are TRBV7-8 and TRBJ2-2, with no clear D. CDR3 length equals 18 residues. V lost 2 bases and J 0 bases, leaving 16 bases between the germline ends. Germline lookup yields CDR1 SGHVS and CDR2 FQNEAQ. The CDR3 DNA is TGTGCCAGCAGCTTACGGGTTACGGGCCCCGCGAACACCGGGGAGCTGTTTTTT. This encodes CASSLRVTGPANTGELFF.

This clone occurred a few times. The chain is built from TRBV28 and TRBJ1-2, with 7 bases lining up with TRBD1. This CDR3 has 14 amino acids. Trimming took 4 bases from V and 6 from J; bases not matched to a gene: 8. Per germline, CDR1 MDHEN and CDR2 SYDVKM. CDR3 DNA: TGTGCCAGCAGTTCCCCAGGGGGGCGGAATGGCTACACCTTC. Translating gives CASSSPGGRNGYTF.

The CDR3: CASSLRPSGSYNSPLHF. The CDR3 bases are TGTGCCAGCAGCTTAAGACCTTCGGGTTCTTATAATTCACCCCTCCACTTT. The V call is TRBV7-2, the J call TRBJ1-6; D not resolved. V dropped 2 bases and J dropped 4 bases, with 15 bases sitting between them. There are 17 residues in the CDR3. From germline, CDR1 is SGHTA and CDR2 FQGNSA.

The V gene is TRBV28, the J gene TRBJ2-6, with TRBD1 as a possible D gene (6 bases). The ends were cut back, 8 bases at V and 0 bases at J, with 23 bases in the middle. The germline gives CDR1 MDHEN, CDR2 SYDVKM. The CDR3 consists of 19 residues. The CDR3 DNA reads TGTGCCAGCTCTTTTAACCGGGACACATTCCTCTCTGGGGCCAACGTCCTGACTTTC. It yields the protein CASSFNRDTFLSGANVLTF. The full variable domain, rest sourced from reference TRBV28 and TRBJ2-6, is DVKVTQSSRYLVKRTGEKVFLECVQDMDHENMFWYRQDPGLGLRLIYFSYDVKMKEKGDIPEGYSVSREKKERFSLILESASTNQTSMYLCASSFNRDTFLSGANVLTFGAGSRLTVL.

The J gene is TRBJ2-1, the V gene TRBV28; 8 bases match TRBD1. Germline trimming cut 5 bases from V and 6 bases from J; bases unmatched to any gene: 9. Germline V gives CDR1 MDHEN, CDR2 SYDVKM. This CDR3 has 15 residues. The CDR3 loop is CASSPLGTGLNEQFF. The CDR3 DNA follows: TGTGCCAGCAGTCCATTAGGGACAGGCCTCAATGAGCAGTTCTTC.

This chain uses TRBV7-9 with TRBJ1-5; 9 bases line up with TRBD1. The CDR3 runs to 17 residues. CDR1 is SEHNR, CDR2 FQNEAQ, per germline (reference sequence). The ends lost 4 bases at V and 2 bases at J; junction bases unmatched: 9. The CDR3 spells CASSSPQGASGNQPQHF. Written as DNA, the CDR3 is TGTGCCAGCAGCTCCCCACAGGGGGCATCTGGCAATCAGCCCCAGCATTTT.

The chain combines TRBV28 with TRBJ1-2; D may be TRBD1 (5 bases). CDR1 and CDR2 (germline): MDHEN, SYDVKM. The CDR3 is 14 residues long. The germline V and J ends were trimmed by 3 bases and 4 bases, with 12 bases remaining between them. CDR3 region: CASSLAGTGYGYTF. CDR3 nucleotide sequence: TGTGCCAGCAGTTTGGCAGGGACGGGCTATGGCTACACCTTC.

The chain combines TRBV28 with TRBJ2-1, with D unclear. CDR3 length equals 13 residues. Germline V gene data show CDR1 as MDHEN and CDR2 as SYDVKM. Trimming stripped 5 bases from V and 0 bases from J, with 5 bases between. The CDR3 sequence is CASSPSSYNEQFF. The CDR3 region has the DNA TGTGCCAGCAGTCCGAGCTCCTACAATGAGCAGTTCTTC.

This clone appeared many times. V gene TRBV6-5 combines with J gene TRBJ1-5; D is undetermined. V was cut by 6 bases and J by 8 bases, with 11 bases left in between. Germline CDR1 reads MNHEY; CDR2 reads SVGAGI. The CDR3 consists of 12 residues. CDR3 amino acids: CASRTDGKPQHF. The CDR3 bases are TGTGCCAGCAGGACGGACGGGAAGCCCCAGCATTTT.